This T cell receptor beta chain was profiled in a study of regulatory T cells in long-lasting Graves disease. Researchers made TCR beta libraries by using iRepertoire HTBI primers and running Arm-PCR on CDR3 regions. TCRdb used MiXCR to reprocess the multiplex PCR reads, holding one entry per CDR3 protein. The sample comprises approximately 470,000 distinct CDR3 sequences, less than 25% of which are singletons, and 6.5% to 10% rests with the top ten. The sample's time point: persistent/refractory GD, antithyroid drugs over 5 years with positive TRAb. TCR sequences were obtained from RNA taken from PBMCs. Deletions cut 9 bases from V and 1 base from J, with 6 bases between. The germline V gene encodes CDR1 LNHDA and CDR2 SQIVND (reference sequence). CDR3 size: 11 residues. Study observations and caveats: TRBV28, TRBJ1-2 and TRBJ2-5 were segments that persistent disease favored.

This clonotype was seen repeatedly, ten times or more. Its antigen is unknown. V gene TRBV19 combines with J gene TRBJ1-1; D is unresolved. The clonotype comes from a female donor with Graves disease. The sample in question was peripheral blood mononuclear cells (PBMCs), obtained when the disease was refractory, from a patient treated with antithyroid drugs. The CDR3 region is CASERNTEAFF. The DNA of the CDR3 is TGTGCCAGCGAAAGGAACACTGAAGCTTTCTTT.